Listed here are 30 T cell receptor beta chains from one sample, sequenced in a study of T-cell memory formation after mild COVID-19. TCRdb ran MiXCR on the 5' RACE reads and lists one entry per CDR3 protein. The sample carries about 440,000 distinct CDR3 sequences, about 20% recorded once. The source material was PBMCs or a T cell subset sorted from them (not recorded which). All receptors derive from an adult woman who had mild COVID-19 (a few samples of this study predate the infection). Cell type and time point are not known.

This clonotype occurred a few times. This rearrangement joins TRBV20-1 to TRBJ2-7, with D possibly TRBD1 on 6 matching bases. The CDR3 covers 14 residues. Germline V gene data show CDR1 as DFQATT and CDR2 as SNEGSKA (reference sequence). Trimming pared 6 bases from V and 0 bases from J, leaving 15 bases between. This chain's CDR3 is CSAARGTSSYEQYF. DNA of the CDR3: TGCAGTGCCGCAAGAGGGACAAGCTCCTACGAGCAGTACTTC.

This chain joins TRBV5-1 and TRBJ1-1; D gene unclear. The V and J ends lost 4 bases and 1 base respectively, with 17 bases between them. Germline V gene lookup returns CDR1 SGHRS and CDR2 YFSETQ. The CDR3 length is 16 residues. CDR3 residues: CASSLDLVAGNTEAFF. In DNA, the CDR3 is TGCGCCAGCAGCCTTGACTTGGTCGCAGGGAACACTGAAGCTTTCTTT. Complete variable domain (other parts from reference TRBV5-1 and TRBJ1-1): KAGVTQTPRYLIKTRGQQVTLSCSPISGHRSVSWYQQTPGQGLQFLFEYFSETQRNKGNFPGRFSGRQFSNSRSEMNVSTLELGDSALYLCASSLDLVAGNTEAFFGQGTRLTVV.

This clonotype was seen more than once but under ten times. The chain employs TRBV12-3 or TRBV12-4 and TRBJ2-5, with TRBD2 matching over 10 bases. The V segment lost 6 bases and the J segment 5 bases; nucleotides outside the gene matches: 3. The CDR3 sequence is 13 residues long. The CDR3 sequence: CASRRTSGETQYF. The CDR3 DNA sequence: TGTGCCAGCAGACGGACTAGCGGCGAGACCCAGTACTTC.

The rearrangement joins TRBV7-6 to TRBJ1-1; D is unclear. V lost 4 bases to trimming and J lost 0 bases, with 15 bases between them. The CDR3 loop spans 16 amino acids. Germline CDR1 is SGHVS and CDR2 is FNYEAQ. CDR3 loop: CASSSQTGGMNTEAFF. The DNA for the CDR3 is TGTGCCAGCAGCTCCCAAACGGGAGGCATGAACACTGAAGCTTTCTTT.

V and J are TRBV7-9 and TRBJ2-3; either TRBD1 or TRBD2 may fit D (6 bases each). With 0 bases removed from V and 6 bases from J, the gap between germline ends came to 22 bases. This CDR3 contains 18 residues. CDR1 SEHNR and CDR2 FQNEAQ come from the germline V gene (reference sequence). CDR3 DNA: TGTGCCAGCAGCTTAGCGCCTCCGGGACTCGCCAGGGGCGATACGCAGTATTTT. Its translation: CASSLAPPGLARGDTQYF.

The chain uses TRBV18 and TRBJ1-1; D is possibly TRBD1 (5 bases). Trimming removed 7 bases from V and 1 base from J, with 10 bases in between. This CDR3 has 13 amino acids. Germline CDR1 reads KGHSH; CDR2 reads LQKENI. CDR3 nucleotides: TGTGCCAGCTTTCCGGGACGGAACACTGAAGCTTTCTTT. This sequence encodes CASFPGRNTEAFF.

The sample holds a few counts of this clonotype. CDR3: CASRRRDRPTREQYF. The CDR3 DNA follows: TGTGCCAGCAGGCGCCGGGACAGGCCAACTCGGGAGCAGTACTTC. This chain links TRBV28 with TRBJ2-7; 8 bases agree with TRBD1. The junction had 14 bases not matched to a gene; V was cut back by 6 bases and J by 7 bases. This CDR3 spans 15 amino acids. CDR1 is MDHEN, CDR2 SYDVKM, per germline.

This clonotype came up a few times. The rearrangement joins TRBV20-1 to TRBJ2-5; TRBD1 matches 7 bases. V lost 6 bases and J lost 7; bases outside the gene matches: 11. The CDR3 loop spans 13 amino acids. The germline V gene encodes CDR1 DFQATT and CDR2 SNEGSKA (reference sequence). In DNA, the CDR3 is TGCAGTGCCCTCCCCGGGACAGCCACGACCCAGTACTTC. Translated, it gives CSALPGTATTQYF.

This clonotype was recorded a few times. J is TRBJ1-1 and V is TRBV5-1; possible D gene TRBD1, 6 bases. The V gene lost 7 bases and the J gene lost 8 bases, with 24 bases spanning the gap. From germline, CDR1 is SGHRS and CDR2 YFSETQ. The CDR3 totals 15 residues. The CDR3, as DNA: TGCGCCAGCCGCAAAACAGGGAGCACGGCCCAGGAAGCTTTCTTT. Its translation: CASRKTGSTAQEAFF.

This clonotype has just a few counts. This chain connects TRBV19 to TRBJ2-3; 7 bases are shared with TRBD2. CDR1 is LNHDA and CDR2 is SQIVND in the germline V gene (reference sequence). V dropped 0 bases and J dropped 2; count of bases not matched to a gene: 5. The CDR3 sequence is 16 residues long. For the CDR3, the DNA is TGTGCCAGTAGTATAGATGGACTAGAAGACACAGATACGCAGTATTTT. It encodes CASSIDGLEDTDTQYF.

This chain joins TRBV30 and TRBJ1-4, with unresolved D. Germline V gene lookup returns CDR1 GTSNPN and CDR2 SVGIG (reference sequence). This CDR3 region has 15 residues. The V end was cut by 4 bases, the J end by 8 bases, with 20 bases between. CDR3: CAWTSTERAMEKLFF. The CDR3 nucleotides are TGTGCCTGGACCTCCACGGAAAGGGCGATGGAAAAACTGTTTTTT.

The rearrangement joins TRBV29-1 to TRBJ2-7; possible D gene TRBD1, 5 bases. The CDR3 length is 12 residues. The V and J ends lost 5 bases and 2 bases respectively, with 10 bases between them. The germline V gene has CDR1 SQVTM and CDR2 ANQGSEA. This CDR3 is CSVTQGPYEQYF. CDR3 coding DNA: TGCAGCGTTACCCAGGGCCCCTACGAGCAGTACTTC.

This clonotype was observed a handful of times. The chain links TRBV24-1 to TRBJ2-4; 10 nucleotides match TRBD1. The germline V gene encodes CDR1 KGHDR and CDR2 SFDVKD. This CDR3 has 13 amino acids. With 5 bases clipped from V and 15 bases from J, the junction kept 9 bases outside the gene matches. In DNA form, the CDR3 reads TGTGCCACCAGTGCAGACAGGGGGCTATCTCTGTACTTC. This codes for CATSADRGLSLYF.

This clonotype was seen more than once but under ten times. The rearrangement links TRBV20-1 to TRBJ2-7; the match to TRBD2 covers 9 bases. In germline, CDR1 is DFQATT, CDR2 SNEGSKA (reference sequence). This CDR3 has 13 residues. J gave up 1 base and V 5 bases, and 3 bases lay outside the gene matches. CDR3 nucleotides: TGCAGTGCTGCGGGGGGGCGATCCTACGAGCAGTACTTC. It encodes CSAAGGRSYEQYF.

A few counts support this clonotype. The chain joins TRBV5-8 to TRBJ2-5, with D perhaps being TRBD1 or TRBD2 (5 bases each). The germline gives CDR1 SGHTS, CDR2 YDEGEE. Trimming pared 1 base from V and 4 bases from J, leaving 11 bases between. The CDR3 runs 14 residues. The CDR3 sequence: CASSLRGVGETQYF. In nucleotides, the CDR3 is TGTGCCAGCAGCTTGAGAGGGGTTGGAGAGACCCAGTACTTC.

This clonotype was seen at least ten times. The J gene is TRBJ2-7, the V gene TRBV4-1; unclear D gene. The germline V gene has CDR1 MGHRA and CDR2 YSYEKL. The CDR3 consists of 14 residues. Deletions cut 0 bases from V and 2 bases from J, with 8 bases between. CDR3 in amino acids: CASSQDRGTYEQYF. As DNA, the CDR3 is TGCGCCAGCAGCCAAGATCGAGGAACCTACGAGCAGTACTTC.

The rearrangement uses TRBV4-2 and TRBJ2-3, with 8 bases lining up with TRBD2. The germline V gene has CDR1 LGHNA and CDR2 YNFKEQ. The CDR3 spans 16 residues. J lost 2 bases, V lost 4 bases, and 8 bases had no gene match. The CDR3 here is CASSPLAGGITDTQYF. The CDR3 DNA follows: TGTGCCAGCAGCCCGCTGGCGGGAGGCATCACAGATACGCAGTATTTT.

This clonotype has just a few counts. The CDR3 coding sequence is TGTGCCAGCAGCTTCGGACATCGGAGTGGCTACACCTTC. It yields the protein CASSFGHRSGYTF. This chain uses TRBV5-5 with TRBJ1-2, with D possibly TRBD1 on 5 matching bases. V was pared by 2 bases and J by 7 bases, with 12 bases between. CDR1 is SGHKS and CDR2 is YYEKEE in the germline V gene (reference sequence). The CDR3 is 13 residues long.

This clonotype has just a few counts. The rearrangement joins TRBV12-3 or TRBV12-4 to TRBJ1-2; D uncertain. The CDR3 length is 16 residues. Trimming pared 1 base from V and 0 bases from J, leaving 12 bases between. CDR3 nucleotide sequence: TGTGCCAGCAGTTTAGAACTTTTTTTAGCTAACTATGGCTACACCTTC. This codes for CASSLELFLANYGYTF.

This clonotype was counted ten times or more. This chain joins TRBV7-6 and TRBJ2-1; D perhaps matches TRBD2 (5 bases). Germline V gene sequence: CDR1 SGHVS, CDR2 FNYEAQ. V shed 1 base and J shed 9 bases, with 16 bases lying between them. This CDR3 has 15 amino acids. The CDR3, as DNA: TGTGCCAGCAGCTTAGAGGGTCATTGGGCGGGTGAGCAGTTCTTC. Its translation is CASSLEGHWAGEQFF.

The sample holds a few counts of this clonotype. The gene calls are TRBV15 and TRBJ2-7, with 11 bases aligning to TRBD2. The CDR3 loop spans 17 amino acids. In germline, CDR1 is LNHNV, CDR2 YYDKDF (reference sequence). J gave up 0 bases and V 3 bases, and 7 bases lay outside the gene matches. The CDR3 protein is CATSRVLAGAYSYEQYF. CDR3 coding DNA: TGTGCCACCAGCAGGGTACTAGCGGGGGCCTACTCCTACGAGCAGTACTTC.

This clonotype was counted between two and nine times. The rearrangement joins TRBV6-1 to TRBJ2-7; 12 bases line up with TRBD2. The CDR3 is made up of 16 amino acids. Germline V gene data show CDR1 as MNHNS and CDR2 as SASEGT. Trimming cost V 7 bases and J 1 base; bases outside gene matches: 8. The CDR3 coding sequence is TGTGCCAGCACCCGAGGACTAGCGGGGAAATCCTACGAGCAGTACTTC. It codes for CASTRGLAGKSYEQYF.

The sample holds a few counts of this clonotype. This chain connects TRBV24-1 to TRBJ2-1; 11 bases map to TRBD1. Germline lookup yields CDR1 KGHDR and CDR2 SFDVKD. The CDR3 is 16 amino acids. V lost 6 bases, J lost 2 bases, and 5 bases stayed unmatched. Here the CDR3 DNA reads TGTGCCACCAGTAAGCGGACAGGGGGCCCCTACAATGAGCAGTTCTTC. Amino acid sequence: CATSKRTGGPYNEQFF.

This clonotype was counted a few times. The germline gene is not matched at one end of the junction; a read error may be the cause. This chain joins TRBV12-5 and TRBJ1-2; D ambiguous. This CDR3 is 13 amino acids long. CDR1 is LGHNT and CDR2 is FRNRAP in the germline V gene. The CDR3 DNA follows: TGTGCTAGTGGCTTGGGAGGACACTATGGCTACACCTTC. Its translation is CASGLGGHYGYTF.

In its sample, this clonotype was seen many times. The chain links TRBV7-6 to TRBJ2-3, with 7 nucleotides matching TRBD2. Trimming removed 1 base from V and 4 bases from J; junction bases left unmatched: 11. The V gene's germline CDR1 is SGHVS and CDR2 FNYEAQ. The length of the CDR3 is 17 residues. CDR3 coding DNA: TGTGCCAGCAGCTTAGTCCCAGCGGGAACAACCCCAGATACGCAGTATTTT. Its protein is CASSLVPAGTTPDTQYF.

This clonotype was counted a few times. This chain uses TRBV29-1 with TRBJ2-7, with 14 bases aligning to TRBD2. Germline trimming cut 6 bases from V and 5 bases from J; bases unmatched to any gene: 3. This CDR3 comprises 13 residues. Looked up from germline, CDR1 is SQVTM and CDR2 is ANQGSEA. The CDR3 bases are TGCAGCGTGGTGGGACTAGCGGGAGACGAGCAGTACTTC. This translates into CSVVGLAGDEQYF.

The genes are TRBV3-1 and TRBJ2-2; tentatively, D is TRBD1 (6 bases). This CDR3 comprises 19 residues. Trimming removed 3 bases at V and 2 bases at J, with 22 bases between. CDR1 and CDR2 from the germline V gene are LGHDT and YNNKEL (reference sequence). The CDR3 spells CASSHRQAWAGKNTGELFF. CDR3 coding DNA: TGTGCCAGCAGCCACAGACAGGCCTGGGCTGGGAAAAACACCGGGGAGCTGTTTTTT.

Only a few counts were recorded for this clonotype. This chain uses TRBV7-9 with TRBJ2-5; weak D call: TRBD2 (6 bases). The V end lost 7 bases, the J end lost 2 bases, and 14 bases lay between the germline ends. The germline V gene has CDR1 SEHNR and CDR2 FQNEAQ (reference sequence). CDR3 length: 14 residues. As DNA, the CDR3 is TGTGCCAGCACCCGAGGGGCGGGACAAGAGACCCAGTACTTC. Protein sequence: CASTRGAGQETQYF. The full variable domain, rest sourced from reference TRBV7-9 and TRBJ2-5, is DTGVSQNPRHKITKRGQNVTFRCDPISEHNRLYWYRQTLGQGPEFLTYFQNEAQLEKSRLLSDRFSAERPKGSFSTLEIQRTEQGDSAMYLCASTRGAGQETQYFGPGTRLLVL.

This clonotype was seen a few times. The rearrangement joins TRBV7-8 to TRBJ2-3; 9 bases map to TRBD2. The CDR3 has 17 residues. CDR1 is SGHVS, CDR2 FQNEAQ, per germline. V lost 7 bases, J lost 2 bases, and 13 bases stayed unmatched. Here the CDR3 reads CASTSWVAGASTDTQYF. The DNA for the CDR3 is TGTGCCAGCACCTCCTGGGTAGCGGGAGCCTCCACAGATACGCAGTATTTT.

This clonotype was seen only a few times. The V gene is TRBV29-1, the J gene TRBJ1-1, with 12 bases fitting TRBD1. The CDR3 consists of 13 residues. Germline V CDR1 and CDR2: SQVTM, ANQGSEA. The V and J ends lost 8 bases and 10 bases, in that order; junction bases with no gene match: 11. CDR3 sequence (DNA): TGCAGCACTCAGGGACAGGGGGCTGTTGGAGCTTTCTTT. Encoded protein: CSTQGQGAVGAFF.